Sequencing of this T cell receptor (beta chain) was carried out in a study of blood T cell repertoires in COVID-19. Original analysis: From reference gene primer amplification, estimates of nucleated cell counts were derived. Using immunoSEQ multiplex PCR, the repertoire was profiled, and TCRdb retains in-frame clones only, with some absent. V and J calls and clone size are as listed in that table; D and trimming were resolved from the DNA. In the table there are tens of thousands of clones, about 91% of which are singletons. Looked up from germline, CDR1 is LGHNA and CDR2 is YNFKEQ. V gave up 1 base and J gave up 4 bases; unmatched junction bases: 8. The CDR3 length is 17 residues.

This chain joins TRBV4-2 and TRBJ2-1; the match to TRBD2 covers 9 bases. Specimen: peripheral blood. The receptor was isolated from a woman in her 50s with acute or convalescent COVID-19. CDR3 nucleotides: TGTGCCAGCAGCCAAGGAGGTCAGCGGGGGGTGTACAATGAGCAGTTCTTC. It encodes CASSQGGQRGVYNEQFF.